The 13 T cell receptor beta chains listed next were all sequenced from one sample in a study of T cells in Graves' hyperthyroidism and ophthalmopathy. The investigators amplified TCR beta CDR3 regions from RNA transcripts. With the HTBI primer set, the TCR CDR3 went through a first round of RT-PCR. TCRdb re-derived calls from the multiplex PCR reads in MiXCR, one entry per CDR3 protein. The repertoire holds about 200,000 distinct CDR3 sequences, with around 20% as singletons. The sequenced sample consisted of blood. These receptors were taken from a man aged 40-49 years with Graves' hyperthyroidism.

This clonotype was seen many times. The chain has TRBV2 and TRBJ2-1, with D perhaps TRBD2 (5 bases). V dropped 6 bases and J dropped 0 bases, with 12 bases sitting between them. Germline-derived CDR1 and CDR2 are SNHLY and FYNNEI. The CDR3 consists of 15 residues. CDR3 in DNA: TGTGCCAGCAGGTCGGACGGAGGCTCCTACAATGAGCAGTTCTTC. Protein: CASRSDGGSYNEQFF.

The chain carries TRBV29-1 and TRBJ1-3; D is undetermined. The germline V and J ends were trimmed by 1 base and 1 base, with 2 bases remaining between them. Germline V gives CDR1 SQVTM, CDR2 ANQGSEA. The CDR3 loop spans 12 amino acids. DNA of the CDR3: TGCAGCGTTGAAGGTTCTGGAAACACCATATATTTT. This encodes CSVEGSGNTIYF.

This clonotype has a count of ten or more. The chain has TRBV11-2 and TRBJ2-1; perhaps TRBD1 as D (6 bases). The CDR3 covers 16 residues. Trimming pared 5 bases from V and 8 bases from J, leaving 22 bases between. Germline V gene data show CDR1 as SGHAT and CDR2 as FQNNGV. The CDR3, as DNA: TGTGCCAGCAGCCTAGCCTGGGCCAGGGGTTTCGATGAGCAGTTCTTC. It specifies CASSLAWARGFDEQFF.

This clonotype was detected many times. The J gene is TRBJ2-1, the V gene TRBV28, with D possibly being TRBD1 (6 bases). CDR1 is MDHEN, CDR2 SYDVKM, per germline. V was pared by 5 bases and J by 2 bases, with 13 bases between. The CDR3 contains 15 residues. CDR3 sequence: CASSITGTTYNEQFF. The CDR3 DNA reads TGTGCCAGCAGTATTACCGGGACAACCTACAATGAGCAGTTCTTC.

V is TRBV28 and J is TRBJ2-2; 8 nucleotides align to TRBD2. The V gene's germline CDR1 is MDHEN and CDR2 SYDVKM. V lost 3 bases, J lost 5 bases, and 5 bases stayed unmatched. The CDR3 is 15 residues long. In DNA form, the CDR3 reads TGTGCCAGCAGTTTTGGCGGGGGGAAAACCGGGGAGCTGTTTTTT. Residues: CASSFGGGKTGELFF.

This clonotype has ten or more counts. The V call is TRBV5-8, the J call TRBJ2-3; tentatively, D is TRBD1 or TRBD2 (5 bases each). CDR1 is SGHTS and CDR2 is YDEGEE in the germline V gene. V gave up 0 bases and J gave up 4 bases, with 9 bases separating them. The CDR3 runs 14 residues. This chain's CDR3 is CASSLAGRADTQYF. CDR3 coding DNA: TGTGCCAGCAGCTTGGCGGGGCGAGCAGATACGCAGTATTTT.

This clonotype was seen many times. The rearrangement joins TRBV20-1 to TRBJ2-7; perhaps TRBD2 as D (5 bases). The V gene's germline CDR1 is DFQATT and CDR2 SNEGSKA (reference sequence). V was pared by 0 bases and J by 3 bases, with 9 bases between. This CDR3 is 13 amino acids long. CDR3 region: CSARDLASYEQYF. The CDR3, as DNA: TGCAGTGCTAGAGATCTAGCTAGCTACGAGCAGTACTTC.

In its sample, this clonotype was seen many times. The CDR3 loop is CASSYGTRYSNQPQHF. Here the CDR3 DNA reads TGTGCCAGCAGTTACGGGACACGCTATAGCAATCAGCCCCAGCATTTT. The chain employs TRBV6-2 or TRBV6-3 and TRBJ1-5, with TRBD1 as a possible D gene (6 bases). The germline gives CDR1 MNHEY, CDR2 SVGEGT. Deletions cut 2 bases from V and 0 bases from J, with 11 bases between. This CDR3 contains 16 residues.

A note on this clonotype: Mismatch with germline at one junction end may stem from a read error. The J gene is TRBJ1-5, the V gene TRBV5-5; D is possibly TRBD1 (6 bases). The CDR3 totals 17 residues. Germline V CDR1 and CDR2: SGHKS, YYEKEE (reference sequence). The CDR3, as DNA: TGTGCCAACAGCCCGAGAGACAGGCCTACATCCTCTCAGCCCCAGCATTTT. It specifies CANSPRDRPTSSQPQHF. Full variable domain (rest looked up from reference TRBV5-5 and TRBJ1-5): DAGVTQSPTHLIKTRGQQVTLRCSPISGHKSVSWYQQVLGQGPQFIFQYYEKEERGRGNFPDRFSARQFPNYSSELNVNALLLGDSALYLCANSPRDRPTSSQPQHFGDGTRLSIL.

Ten or more counts support this clonotype. The chain uses TRBV15 and TRBJ1-5, with D possibly being TRBD1 (6 bases). The CDR3 is made up of 15 amino acids. The ends were cut back, 8 bases at V and 2 bases at J, with 16 bases in the middle. Germline V gene lookup returns CDR1 LNHNV and CDR2 YYDKDF (reference sequence). The CDR3 bases are TGTGCCACCCTTAAAGGGGGGGCAGGCAATCAGCCCCAGCATTTT. Encoded protein: CATLKGGAGNQPQHF.

This chain connects TRBV6-5 to TRBJ1-4; D gene ambiguous. Germline values: CDR1 MNHEY, CDR2 SVGAGI. This CDR3 is built from 15 residues. Trimming stripped 0 bases from V and 3 bases from J, with 8 bases between. The CDR3: CASSYSMGSNEKLFF. Here the CDR3 DNA reads TGTGCCAGCAGTTACTCGATGGGATCTAATGAAAAACTGTTTTTT.

The chain carries TRBV9 and TRBJ2-5; 14 bases are shared with TRBD2. From germline, CDR1 is SGDLS and CDR2 YYNGEE. The CDR3 extends over 16 amino acids. Trimming took 2 bases from V and 5 from J; bases not matched to a gene: 5. The CDR3 is CASSVGTSGGAETQYF. Written as DNA, the CDR3 is TGTGCCAGCAGCGTGGGGACTAGCGGGGGCGCGGAGACCCAGTACTTC.

This clonotype was detected many times. The CDR3 loop is CASSPGSLGRHEQYF. In DNA form, the CDR3 reads TGTGCCAGCTCACCAGGCAGTCTAGGAAGGCACGAGCAGTACTTC. The J gene is TRBJ2-7, the V gene TRBV18, with D uncertain. V lost 2 bases, J lost 5 bases, and 16 bases lay in between. The CDR3 is made up of 15 amino acids. Germline CDR1 reads KGHSH; CDR2 reads LQKENI.